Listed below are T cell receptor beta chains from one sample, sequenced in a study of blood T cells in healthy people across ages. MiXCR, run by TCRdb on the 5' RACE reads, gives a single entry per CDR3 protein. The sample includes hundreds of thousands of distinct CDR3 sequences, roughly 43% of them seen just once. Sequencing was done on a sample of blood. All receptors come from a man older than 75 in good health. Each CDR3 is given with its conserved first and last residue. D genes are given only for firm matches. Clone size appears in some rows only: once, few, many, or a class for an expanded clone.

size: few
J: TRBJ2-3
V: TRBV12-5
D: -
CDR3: CASGLGVLGTDTQYF
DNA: TGTGCTAGTGGTTTGGGGGTATTGGGCACAGATACGCAGTATTTT

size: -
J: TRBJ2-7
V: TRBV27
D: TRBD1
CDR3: CASSLYGQERTYEQYF
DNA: TGTGCCAGCAGTTTATATGGACAGGAGAGAACCTACGAGCAGTACTTC

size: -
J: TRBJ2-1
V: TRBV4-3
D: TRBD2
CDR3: CASSRTSGGASYNEQFF
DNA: TGCGCCAGCAGCCGCACTAGCGGGGGGGCATCCTACAATGAGCAGTTCTTC

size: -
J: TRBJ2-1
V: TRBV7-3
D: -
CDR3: CASSPYAGALGNEQFF
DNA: TGTGCCAGCAGCCCTTATGCGGGGGCGTTAGGTAATGAGCAGTTCTTC

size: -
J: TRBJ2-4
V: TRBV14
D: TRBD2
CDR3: CASSQGLAGVNGQYF
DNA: TGTGCCAGCAGCCAAGGACTAGCGGGAGTCAACGGGCAGTACTTC

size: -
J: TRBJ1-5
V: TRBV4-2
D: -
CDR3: CASSQDPYSNQPQHF
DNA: TGTGCCAGCAGCCAAGATCCATATAGCAATCAGCCCCAGCATTTT

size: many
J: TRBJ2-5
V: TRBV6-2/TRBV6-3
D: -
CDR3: CASSYSTEYNEQYF
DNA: TGTGCCAGCAGTTACTCGACTGAATACAATGAGCAGTACTTC

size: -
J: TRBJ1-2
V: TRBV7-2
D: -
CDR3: CASSVGTFNYGYTF
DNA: TGTGCCAGCAGCGTGGGGACGTTTAACTATGGCTACACCTTC

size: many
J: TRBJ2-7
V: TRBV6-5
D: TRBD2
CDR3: CASSLGLEANEQYF
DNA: TGTGCCAGCAGTCTCGGACTAGAGGCCAACGAGCAGTACTTC

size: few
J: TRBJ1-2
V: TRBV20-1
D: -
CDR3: CSARVQGTYGYTF
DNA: TGCAGTGCTAGAGTTCAGGGGACCTATGGCTACACCTTC

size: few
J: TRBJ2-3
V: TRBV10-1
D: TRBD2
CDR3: CASSEASGLAVDTQYF
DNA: TGCGCCAGCAGTGAGGCGTCGGGACTAGCGGTGGATACGCAGTATTTT

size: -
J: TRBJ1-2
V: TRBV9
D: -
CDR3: CASSVVEGYGYTF
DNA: TGTGCCAGCAGCGTGGTAGAAGGCTATGGCTACACCTTC

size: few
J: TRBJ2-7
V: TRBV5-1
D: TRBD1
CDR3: CASRTGDRAAEQYF
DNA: TGCGCCAGCAGGACTGGGGACAGGGCGGCCGAGCAGTACTTC

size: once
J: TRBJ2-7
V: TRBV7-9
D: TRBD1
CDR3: CASSLTDRDHEQYF
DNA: TGTGCCAGCAGCTTAACGGACAGGGACCACGAGCAGTACTTC

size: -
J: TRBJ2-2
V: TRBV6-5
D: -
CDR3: CASRASGGNTGELFF
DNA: TGTGCCAGCAGGGCAAGCGGAGGGAACACCGGGGAGCTGTTTTTT

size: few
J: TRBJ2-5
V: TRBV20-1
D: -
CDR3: CSAIQGQETQYF
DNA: TGCAGTGCCATCCAGGGTCAAGAGACCCAGTACTTC

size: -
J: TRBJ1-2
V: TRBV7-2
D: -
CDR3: CASSLVSGILSNYGYTF
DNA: TGTGCCAGCAGCTTAGTATCGGGTATCCTCTCTAACTATGGCTACACCTTC

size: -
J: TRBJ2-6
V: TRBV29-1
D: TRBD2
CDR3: CNMDTSGSSGANVLTF
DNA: TGCAACATGGATACTAGCGGGAGCTCTGGGGCCAACGTCCTGACTTTC

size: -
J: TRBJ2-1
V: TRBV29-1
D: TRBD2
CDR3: CSVATSASYNEQFF
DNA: TGCAGCGTTGCTACTAGCGCCTCCTACAATGAGCAGTTCTTC

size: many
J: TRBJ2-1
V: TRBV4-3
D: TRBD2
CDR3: CASSPGTSGRRDEQFF
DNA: TGCGCCAGCAGCCCAGGGACTAGCGGTCGGCGGGATGAGCAGTTCTTC

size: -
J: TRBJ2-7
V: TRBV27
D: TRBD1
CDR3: CASSLRSRQGLVNEQYF
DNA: TGTGCCAGCAGTTTAAGGTCGAGACAGGGGCTTGTCAATGAGCAGTACTTC

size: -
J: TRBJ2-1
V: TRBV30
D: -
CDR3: CARPDEQFF
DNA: TGTGCCCGGCCAGATGAGCAGTTCTTC

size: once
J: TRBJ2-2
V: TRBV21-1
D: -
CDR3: CASITSGWNTGELFF
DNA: TGTGCCAGCATAACTAGCGGGTGGAACACCGGGGAGCTGTTTTTT

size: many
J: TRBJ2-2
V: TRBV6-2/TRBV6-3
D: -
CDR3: CASQGAGELFF
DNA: TGTGCCAGCCAAGGCGCCGGGGAGCTGTTTTTT

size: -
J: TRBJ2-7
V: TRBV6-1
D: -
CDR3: CASSDARSYEQYF
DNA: TGTGCCAGCAGTGACGCCCGCTCCTACGAGCAGTACTTC

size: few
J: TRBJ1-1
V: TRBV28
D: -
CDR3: CASSLQTGEAFF
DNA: TGTGCCAGCAGTTTACAAACAGGGGAAGCTTTCTTT

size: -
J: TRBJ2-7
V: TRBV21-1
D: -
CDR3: CASSKKPRRNSYEQYF
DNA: TGTGCCAGCAGCAAAAAGCCGCGGCGGAACTCCTACGAGCAGTACTTC

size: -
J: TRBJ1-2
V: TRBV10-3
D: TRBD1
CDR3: CAISGIGTGTDGYTF
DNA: TGTGCCATCAGTGGAATCGGGACAGGGACAGATGGCTACACCTTC

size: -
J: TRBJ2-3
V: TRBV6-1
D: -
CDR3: CASLQGGSDTQYF
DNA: TGTGCCAGCCTACAGGGCGGGTCAGATACGCAGTATTTT

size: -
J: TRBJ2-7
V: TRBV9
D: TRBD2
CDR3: CASSARTSGGLGIYEQYF
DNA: TGTGCCAGCAGCGCCAGGACTAGCGGGGGACTCGGGATATACGAGCAGTACTTC

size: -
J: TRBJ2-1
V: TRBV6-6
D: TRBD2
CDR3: CASRESGSGSYNEQFF
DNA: TGTGCCAGCAGGGAGAGCGGGAGTGGGTCCTACAATGAGCAGTTCTTC

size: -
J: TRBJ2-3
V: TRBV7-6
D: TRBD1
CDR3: CASSSDRGLGTDTQYF
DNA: TGTGCCAGCAGCTCGGACAGGGGGCTCGGAACAGATACGCAGTATTTT

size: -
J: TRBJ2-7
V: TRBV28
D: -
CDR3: CASRNQGGEQYF
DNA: TGTGCCAGCAGAAATCAGGGAGGCGAGCAGTACTTC

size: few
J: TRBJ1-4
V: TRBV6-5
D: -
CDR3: CASSNNRFRASPEKLFF
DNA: TGTGCCAGCAGTAACAACAGGTTTCGGGCCAGTCCTGAAAAACTGTTTTTT

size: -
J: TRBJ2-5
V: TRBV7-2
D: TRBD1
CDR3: CASSTPGQGKVAQYF
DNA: TGTGCCAGCAGCACCCCGGGACAGGGCAAAGTGGCCCAGTACTTC

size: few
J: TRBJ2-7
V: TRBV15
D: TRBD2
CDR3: CATSGTSGRSHEQYF
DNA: TGTGCCACCAGCGGGACTAGCGGGAGATCCCACGAGCAGTACTTC

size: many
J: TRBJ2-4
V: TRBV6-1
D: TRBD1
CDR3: CASSKKTGGDTKNIQYF
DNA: TGTGCCAGCAGCAAGAAGACAGGGGGCGATACCAAAAACATTCAGTACTTC

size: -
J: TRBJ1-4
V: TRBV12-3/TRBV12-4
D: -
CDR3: CASSLARQSYEKLFF
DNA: TGTGCCAGCAGTTTAGCACGTCAATCCTATGAAAAACTGTTTTTT

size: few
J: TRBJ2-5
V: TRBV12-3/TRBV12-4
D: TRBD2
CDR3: CASSLGRTSGRRGQETQYF
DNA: TGTGCCAGCAGTTTAGGGCGGACTAGCGGGAGACGGGGGCAAGAGACCCAGTACTTC

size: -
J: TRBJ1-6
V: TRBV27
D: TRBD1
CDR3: CASSPRGLGNSPLHF
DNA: TGTGCCAGCAGTCCCAGGGGGCTGGGGAATTCACCCCTCCACTTT

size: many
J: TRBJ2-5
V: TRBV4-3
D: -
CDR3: CASSQDRGNQETQYF
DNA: TGCGCCAGCAGCCAAGATCGCGGTAACCAAGAGACCCAGTACTTC

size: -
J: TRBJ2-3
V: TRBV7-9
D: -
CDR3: CASSAVDTSTDTQYF
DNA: TGTGCCAGCAGCGCCGTGGACACTAGCACAGATACGCAGTATTTT

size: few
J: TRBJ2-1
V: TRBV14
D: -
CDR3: CASSQEVVSSYNEQFF
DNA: TGTGCCAGCAGCCAAGAAGTGGTGAGCTCCTACAATGAGCAGTTCTTC

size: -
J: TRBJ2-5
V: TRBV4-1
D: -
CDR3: CASSQGGQETQYF
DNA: TGCGCCAGCAGCCAAGGAGGGCAAGAGACCCAGTACTTC

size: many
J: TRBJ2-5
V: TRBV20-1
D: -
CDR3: CSARFGPQETQYF
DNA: TGCAGTGCTAGATTCGGACCCCAAGAGACCCAGTACTTC

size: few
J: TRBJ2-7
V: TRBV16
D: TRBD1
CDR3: CASSRSGTASYEQYF
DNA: TGTGCCAGCAGCAGGTCCGGGACAGCAAGCTACGAGCAGTACTTC

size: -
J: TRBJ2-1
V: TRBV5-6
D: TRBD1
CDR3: CASSPHLGTGTYNEQFF
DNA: TGTGCCAGCAGCCCCCACCTCGGGACAGGGACCTACAATGAGCAGTTCTTC

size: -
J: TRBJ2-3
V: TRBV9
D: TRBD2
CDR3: CAGSARRSLAGELADTQYF
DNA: TGTGCCGGCAGCGCCCGCAGATCCCTAGCGGGAGAGTTAGCAGATACGCAGTATTTT

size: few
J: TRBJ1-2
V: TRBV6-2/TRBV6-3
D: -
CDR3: CASSYRRQSNYGYTF
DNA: TGTGCCAGCAGTTATCGTCGACAGTCTAACTATGGCTACACCTTC

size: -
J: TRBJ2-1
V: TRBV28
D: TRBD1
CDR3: CASSLSGQFGNEQFF
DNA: TGTGCCAGCAGTTTATCGGGACAGTTTGGGAATGAGCAGTTCTTC

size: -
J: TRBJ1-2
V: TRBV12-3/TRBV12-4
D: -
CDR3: CASSFFRGSGYGYTF
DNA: TGTGCCAGCAGTTTTTTCCGTGGCTCTGGGTATGGCTACACCTTC

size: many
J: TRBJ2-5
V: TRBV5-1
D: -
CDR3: CASSLTGIQETQYF
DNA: TGCGCCAGCAGCTTGACAGGGATCCAAGAGACCCAGTACTTC

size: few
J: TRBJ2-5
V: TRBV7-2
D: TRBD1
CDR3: CASSTLGDSQETQYF
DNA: TGTGCCAGCAGCACCCTCGGGGACAGCCAAGAGACCCAGTACTTC